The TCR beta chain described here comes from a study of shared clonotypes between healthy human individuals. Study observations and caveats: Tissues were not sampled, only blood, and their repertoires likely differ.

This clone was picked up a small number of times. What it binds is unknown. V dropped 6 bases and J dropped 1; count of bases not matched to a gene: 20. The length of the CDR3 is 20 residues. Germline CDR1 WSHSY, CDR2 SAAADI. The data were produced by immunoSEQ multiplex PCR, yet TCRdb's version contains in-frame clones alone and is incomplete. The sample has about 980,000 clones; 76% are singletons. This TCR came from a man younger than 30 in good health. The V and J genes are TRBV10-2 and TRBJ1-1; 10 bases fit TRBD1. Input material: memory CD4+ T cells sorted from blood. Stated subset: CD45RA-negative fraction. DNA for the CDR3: TGCGCCAGCAGAAAGAACCTCGCAAGCAGGACAGGGGGGTCGAACACTGAAGCTTTCTTT. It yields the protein CASRKNLASRTGGSNTEAFF.